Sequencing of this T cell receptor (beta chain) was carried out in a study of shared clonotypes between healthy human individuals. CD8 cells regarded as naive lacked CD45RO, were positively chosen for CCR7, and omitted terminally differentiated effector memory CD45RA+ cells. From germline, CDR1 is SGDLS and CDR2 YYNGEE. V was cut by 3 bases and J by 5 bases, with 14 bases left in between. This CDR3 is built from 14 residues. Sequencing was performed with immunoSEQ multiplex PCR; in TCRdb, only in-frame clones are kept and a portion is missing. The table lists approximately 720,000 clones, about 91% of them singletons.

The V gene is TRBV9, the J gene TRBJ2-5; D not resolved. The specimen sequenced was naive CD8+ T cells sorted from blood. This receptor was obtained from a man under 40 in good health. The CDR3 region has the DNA TGTGCCAGCAGCGGTCCCCTAGGTTGGGAGACCCAGTACTTC. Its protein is CASSGPLGWETQYF.